This T cell receptor beta chain was recovered during a study of blood T cells in healthy people across ages. Notes on the study in general: It was not known whether donors were CMV positive (a possible confounder of expanded clonotype changes). One million T cells yielded diversity estimates that were considered underestimates.

There were healthy Caucasian individuals from Russia, aged roughly 6 to 100, serving as donors. The CDR3 totals 16 residues. The V gene end was trimmed by 4 bases and the J gene end by 1 base; junction bases not matched to a gene: 9. Germline CDR1 and CDR2: LGHDT and YNNKEL (reference sequence). A word on this clonotype: The antigen is not known.

Combining a sample-barcoded 5' primer with a J-beta primer mix, a second PCR ran for roughly 7 to 12 cycles. TCRdb processed the 5' RACE reads anew with MiXCR; each CDR3 protein has one entry. The sample has around 1.5 million distinct CDR3 sequences, about 31% seen once. J is TRBJ2-5 and V is TRBV3-1; 7 nucleotides match TRBD2. Source material: blood. This sequence originates from a young woman in good health. The DNA of the CDR3 is TGTGCCAGCAGCCGGTCGGAACTAGCGATCCAAGAGACCCAGTACTTC. This encodes CASSRSELAIQETQYF.